The rows below give T cell receptor beta chains drawn from one sample of a study of T cell clonotyping in hematopoietic cell transplantation. Clones were sequenced by immunoSEQ multiplex PCR, and TCRdb holds only the in-frame ones, with some missing. This sample yields 60,000 to 75,000 clones, of which approximately 94% are seen a single time; around 1.6% belongs to the top ten. The material sequenced was peripheral blood mononuclear cells. These TCRs come from a man between 50 and 59 years old in good health. Some clones in this sample may be carry-over from other donors' samples. Each CDR3 is given with its conserved first and last residue. A D gene is named only where the DNA matches it firmly. Where a row states a size, it is once, few, many or the class of an expanded clone; other rows omit it.

J gene	clone size	V gene	D gene	CDR3 DNA	CDR3 protein
TRBJ1-4	once	TRBV2	NA	TGTGCCAGCAGCGGATTGGTTGCAACTAATGAAAAACTGTTTTTT	CASSGLVATNEKLFF
TRBJ1-1	NA	TRBV27	NA	TGTGCCAGCGGAAGACAGGTGAAGGGAACTGAAGCTTTCTTT	CASGRQVKGTEAFF
TRBJ2-7	NA	TRBV27	NA	TGTGCCAGCAGTGCGTCGCGACAGGCCGGGGACCGCGACGAGCAGTACTTC	CASSASRQAGDRDEQYF
TRBJ2-2	NA	TRBV19	NA	TGTGCCAGTAGTATGACATCCAGAGGGACCGGGGAGCTGTTTTTT	CASSMTSRGTGELFF
TRBJ1-4	NA	TRBV5-8	NA	TGTGCCAGCAGCTTAAGCGTATCGGGGCCACCAGTTGCAACTAATGAAAAACTGTTTTTT	CASSLSVSGPPVATNEKLFF
TRBJ2-7	NA	TRBV6-5	TRBD2	TGTGCCAGCAGTTCTAGACTAGCGGGAGTTTCTGAGCAGTACTTC	CASSSRLAGVSEQYF
TRBJ1-2	NA	TRBV19	NA	TGTGCCAGTAGCCCTCAGGGCTTTGGCTACACCTTC	CASSPQGFGYTF
TRBJ2-7	NA	TRBV11-2	NA	TGTGCCAGCAGCTCCAGTCAAACCTACGAGCAGTACTTC	CASSSSQTYEQYF
TRBJ1-1	NA	TRBV28	NA	TGTGCCAGCCGTGTGCCTTTACCGGGCGGATACACTGAAGCTTTCTTT	CASRVPLPGGYTEAFF
TRBJ2-3	NA	TRBV2	NA	TGTGCCAGCAGTGAAAGGCTCAGCACAGATACGCAGTATTTT	CASSERLSTDTQYF
TRBJ1-2	NA	TRBV27	TRBD1	TGTGCCAGCAGCCGCGACAGGGGCCTATACGGCTACACCTTC	CASSRDRGLYGYTF
TRBJ1-6	once	TRBV25-1	TRBD1	TGTGCCAGCACCTCACAGGGGAATAATTCACCCCTCCACTTT	CASTSQGNNSPLHF
TRBJ1-5	NA	TRBV6-1	NA	TGTGCCAGCAGTGAGGCAGGGGTCAATCAGCCCCAGCATTTT	CASSEAGVNQPQHF
TRBJ2-3	NA	TRBV7-9	TRBD2	TGTGCCAGCAGATCCCCCCCTACTAGCGGGGGCACAGATACGCAGTATTTT	CASRSPPTSGGTDTQYF
TRBJ2-1	NA	TRBV9	NA	TGTGCCAGCAGCGTCACTGGGTGGGAGGCCTACAATGAGCAGTTCTTC	CASSVTGWEAYNEQFF
TRBJ2-7	once	TRBV5-1	TRBD2	TGCGCCAGCAGCTTGACTAGCGGGAACTCCTACGAGCAGTACTTC	CASSLTSGNSYEQYF
TRBJ2-3	NA	TRBV30	NA	TGTGCCTGGAGTCCTGGAGGGCCAGATACGCAGTATTTT	CAWSPGGPDTQYF
TRBJ2-4	NA	TRBV4-2	TRBD1	TGTGCCAGCAGCCAAGATCCGGGACAGGGGGCAGACATTCAGTACTTC	CASSQDPGQGADIQYF
TRBJ2-3	NA	TRBV21-1	NA	TGTGCCAGCAGCAAAGATGGAGAAATCACAGATACGCAGTATTTT	CASSKDGEITDTQYF
TRBJ1-2	NA	TRBV28	NA	TGTGCCAGCAGTTTAGGATACTATGGCTACACCTTC	CASSLGYYGYTF
TRBJ1-1	once	TRBV28	NA	TGTGCCAGCAGTTTCCGGGGGCTCGGCAACACTGAAGCTTTCTTT	CASSFRGLGNTEAFF
TRBJ2-5	NA	TRBV4-1	NA	TGCGCCAGCAGCCAAGATGAACAGACCCAGTACTTC	CASSQDEQTQYF
TRBJ2-7	NA	TRBV29-1	TRBD1	TGCAGCGTCGGGGGACAGGTTAGCTCCTACGAGCAGTACTTC	CSVGGQVSSYEQYF
TRBJ2-7	NA	TRBV21-1	NA	TGTGCCAGCAGCAAAGGGGAGCAGGGTTTACTTTCCCTAGGCTACGAGCAGTACTTC	CASSKGEQGLLSLGYEQYF
TRBJ2-3	NA	TRBV5-1	NA	TGCGCCAGCAGCTTGGCCATGGGTAACACAGATACGCAGTATTTT	CASSLAMGNTDTQYF
TRBJ2-5	NA	TRBV11-2	NA	TGTGCCAGCACCACGAGCGAAGAGACCCAGTACTTC	CASTTSEETQYF
TRBJ2-2	NA	TRBV7-2	NA	TGTGCCAGCAGCTTAGGACCCGGGGAGCTGTTTTTT	CASSLGPGELFF
TRBJ2-2	NA	TRBV6-4	NA	TGTGCCAGCAGTGACTCTAGCGGGAACACCGGGGAGCTGTTTTTT	CASSDSSGNTGELFF
TRBJ2-7	NA	TRBV7-2	TRBD2	TGTGCCAGCAGCTTAGAGGGCGGGAGGGTGCAGAACGAGCAGTACTTC	CASSLEGGRVQNEQYF
TRBJ2-5	NA	TRBV29-1	TRBD1	TGCAGCGTCCCCAGGGGGCTAGAGACCCAGTACTTC	CSVPRGLETQYF
TRBJ2-3	NA	TRBV2	NA	TGTGCCAGCAGTGATACAGATACGCAGTATTTT	CASSDTDTQYF
TRBJ2-3	NA	TRBV11-3	NA	TGTGCCAGCAGCGGGAACAGGGACGGGACAGATACGCAGTATTTT	CASSGNRDGTDTQYF
TRBJ2-1	NA	TRBV13	TRBD2	TGTGCCAGCAGCTCCTCGACTAGCGGCCCTAATGAGCAGTTCTTC	CASSSSTSGPNEQFF
TRBJ2-1	NA	TRBV28	TRBD2	TGTGCCAGCAGTTTACAGGGACTAGCTAACTATGAGCAGTTCTTC	CASSLQGLANYEQFF
TRBJ1-5	NA	TRBV7-4	NA	TGTGCCAGCAGCTTAGGTCGGGGAGGGCGAAGTGGTCAGCCCCAGCATTTT	CASSLGRGGRSGQPQHF
TRBJ1-2	NA	TRBV28	TRBD1	TGTGCCAGCAGTCTCTCGGGACAGGACACTAACTATGGCTACACCTTC	CASSLSGQDTNYGYTF
TRBJ2-2	few	TRBV4-2	NA	TGTGCCAGCAGCCAAAGACTAGGGTCTCCGAACACCGGGGAGCTGTTTTTT	CASSQRLGSPNTGELFF
TRBJ2-3	NA	TRBV7-2	NA	TGTGCCAGCAGCTTATCCCCCGGGCGGGATACGCAGTATTTT	CASSLSPGRDTQYF
TRBJ1-1	NA	TRBV29-1	NA	TGCAGCGTTGCAACAGGGCAGAGGAACACTGAAGCTTTCTTT	CSVATGQRNTEAFF